The entry below describes one T cell receptor (beta chain). The source of the sample is a study of resident and recirculating memory T cells in vitiligo. Across the study: Each patient gave two lesional and two nonlesional epidermal shave biopsies, plus PBMCs.

V was trimmed by 4 bases and J by 6 bases, leaving 9 bases between them. The germline V gene has CDR1 SGHTA and CDR2 FQGNSA. The CDR3 is made up of 13 amino acids. Stable vitiligo meant no lesion change over the previous 6 months. Sequenced by immunoSEQ multiplex PCR; TCRdb stores in-frame clones only, minus some. The sample lists around 76,000 clones, approximately 93% occurring once. The clonotype was recovered from a male donor with vitiligo. This chain links TRBV7-2 with TRBJ2-2; D not resolved. Sequenced input: blood. The DNA of the CDR3 is TGTGCCAGCAGCTCGGTCATCCCCGGGGAGCTGTTTTTT. Its protein is CASSSVIPGELFF.